The 14 T cell receptor beta chains listed next were all sequenced from one sample in a study of cytomegalovirus exposure and HLA in healthy donors. PCR was performed using 60 Vbeta and 13 Jbeta primers. The protocol was immunoSEQ multiplex PCR, while the TCRdb copy is restricted to in-frame clones and leaves out a portion. The repertoire holds approximately 160,000 clones, with 60% to 85% as singletons. Sequenced input: PBMCs. The source is a woman aged 45-60 years in good health and CMV-seropositive.

The chain uses TRBV25-1 and TRBJ2-2, with 10 nucleotides matching TRBD1. Germline assignment: CDR1 MGHDK and CDR2 SYGVNS. J lost 4 bases, V lost 7 bases, and 9 bases had no gene match. CDR3 length: 16 residues. The CDR3 loop reads CASIFTGTGATGELFF. The CDR3 DNA reads as TGTGCCAGCATCTTTACCGGGACAGGGGCCACCGGGGAGCTGTTTTTT.

The chain links TRBV12-1 to TRBJ1-2; the D call in the table, TRBD1, was not verified against the DNA. TRBV12-1 is given as a pseudogene. This CDR3 region has 14 residues. The CDR3 nucleotides are TGTGCCAGCAGCCGCATACAGGGCAGGGATGGCTACACCTTC. Protein: CASSRIQGRDGYTF.

The CDR3 reads CASSLEGRGDQPQHF. In DNA form, the CDR3 reads TGCGCCAGCAGCTTGGAAGGGAGAGGTGATCAGCCCCAGCATTTT. This sequence joins TRBV5-1 and TRBJ1-5; no firm D call. This CDR3 is 15 amino acids long. The V gene lost 0 bases and the J gene lost 5 bases, with 12 bases spanning the gap. Germline values: CDR1 SGHRS, CDR2 YFSETQ.

V gene TRBV11-3 combines with J gene TRBJ2-7; possible D gene TRBD2, 5 bases. CDR3 size: 13 residues. CDR1 and CDR2 from the germline V gene are SGHNT and YENEEA. V shed 0 bases and J shed 5 bases, with 8 bases lying between them. CDR3 bases: TGTGCCAGCAGCTTAGAACTAGGCGACGAGCAGTACTTC. Translated, it gives CASSLELGDEQYF.

This clone appeared once. The genes are TRBV30 and TRBJ2-5, with a tentative D call TRBD2 (7 bases). The CDR3 contains 15 residues. V lost 3 bases and J lost 2, with 16 bases in between. The germline V gene has CDR1 GTSNPN and CDR2 SVGIG (reference sequence). This CDR3 is CAWRGGGGRQETQYF. CDR3 in DNA: TGTGCCTGGAGGGGAGGGGGGGGGCGACAAGAGACCCAGTACTTC.

This clone has a single count. The chain combines TRBV7-4 with TRBJ2-7; perhaps TRBD2 as D (5 bases). V lost 5 bases and J lost 4, with 27 bases in between. Germline-derived CDR1 and CDR2 are SGHVT and SQSDAQ. This CDR3 has 18 residues. The chain's CDR3 is CASSPRPPGSPISYEQYF. The CDR3 DNA sequence: TGTGCCAGCAGCCCCAGACCACCGGGATCTCCAATATCATACGAGCAGTACTTC.

The chain employs TRBV19 and TRBJ2-1; TRBD1 might be the D (7 bases). This CDR3 region has 16 residues. V was trimmed by 9 bases and J by 7 bases, leaving 25 bases between them. CDR1 and CDR2 (germline): LNHDA, SQIVND (reference sequence). CDR3 amino acids: CASGGGNRGRRNEQFF. In DNA, the CDR3 is TGTGCCAGCGGTGGGGGGAACAGGGGAAGGAGGAATGAGCAGTTCTTC.

The chain links TRBV6-1 to TRBJ1-1; D unclear. The V gene lost 2 bases and the J gene lost 0 bases, with 10 bases spanning the gap. The V gene's germline CDR1 is MNHNS and CDR2 SASEGT. The length of the CDR3 is 15 residues. This chain's CDR3 is CASSELPRMNTEAFF. The DNA for the CDR3 is TGTGCCAGCAGTGAATTGCCCAGGATGAACACTGAAGCTTTCTTT.

The chain is built from TRBV18 and TRBJ1-5, with D possibly matching TRBD1 (6 bases). The CDR3 totals 14 residues. CDR1 is KGHSH and CDR2 is LQKENI in the germline V gene. V was cut by 3 bases and J by 6 bases, with 12 bases left in between. CDR3 nucleotide sequence: TGTGCCAGCTCACCTTACAGGGATACTCAGCCCCAGCATTTT. It encodes CASSPYRDTQPQHF.

The V and J genes are TRBV11-3 and TRBJ2-1; D is possibly TRBD2 (5 bases). The V end was cut by 3 bases, the J end by 9 bases, with 9 bases between. CDR1 is SGHNT and CDR2 is YENEEA in the germline V gene. This CDR3 spans 12 amino acids. The CDR3 spells CASSLGRGEQFF. The CDR3 region has the DNA TGTGCCAGCAGCTTGGGCCGGGGTGAGCAGTTCTTC.

V gene TRBV2 combines with J gene TRBJ1-1, with TRBD1 matching 7 bases. Germline CDR1 SNHLY, CDR2 FYNNEI. The CDR3 spans 11 residues. The V gene end was trimmed by 4 bases and the J gene end by 8 bases; junction bases not matched to a gene: 1. CDR3 in amino acids: CASSVDREAFF. The CDR3 region has the DNA TGTGCCAGCAGTGTGGACAGGGAAGCTTTCTTT.

The chain is built from TRBV15 and TRBJ2-5; D not resolved. The CDR3 is 13 amino acids. Germline values: CDR1 LNHNV, CDR2 YYDKDF (reference sequence). Trimming removed 0 bases at V and 4 bases at J, with 6 bases between. The CDR3 nucleotides are TGTGCCACCAGCAGAGATACGGGAGAGACCCAGTACTTC. Protein: CATSRDTGETQYF.

The chain links TRBV5-1 to TRBJ2-5; D gene ambiguous. The last part of the DNA fits TRBJ2-7 better; the J call may be wrong. Germline CDR1 SGHRS, CDR2 YFSETQ. This CDR3 spans 13 amino acids. CDR3 amino acids: CASSSSPGAEQYF. The DNA for the CDR3 is TGCGCCAGCAGCTCGAGCCCGGGTGCCGAGCAGTACTTC.

The CDR3 DNA reads as TGTGCCAGCAAGCCCCCCGGGACAGCTTACTACGAGCAGTACTTC. Protein: CASKPPGTAYYEQYF. This rearrangement joins TRBV7-9 to TRBJ2-7, with 7 nucleotides matching TRBD1. The CDR3 contains 15 residues. Germline trimming cut 7 bases from V and 3 bases from J; bases unmatched to any gene: 12. Per the germline V gene, CDR1 is SEHNR and CDR2 is FQNEAQ (reference sequence).